Listed below are T cell receptor beta chains from one sample, sequenced in a study of regulatory and conventional T cells in RAG deficiency. The assay was immunoSEQ multiplex PCR, and TCRdb's table has in-frame clones only and misses some. This table has around 30,000 clones, 80% to 90% appearing once. This sample was also put to use in a study of regulatory T cells.

Sample: CD8+ T cells sorted from blood. These receptors all come from a human donor in good health. Both conserved end residues are trimmed from each CDR3. Fields, in order: clone size, V gene, D gene, J gene, CDR3 protein. The D gene is left open where the match is weak. Size tells how often a clone was seen (once, few, many) or the class of an expanded clone, and some rows leave it out.

>-|TRBV6-5|TRBD2|TRBJ2-7
ASSSQAGGPYEQY
>-|TRBV6-5|-|TRBJ1-1
ASSYSGGGAEAF
>-|TRBV10-2|-|TRBJ1-4
ASSESPEGDEKLF
>once|TRBV5-4|-|TRBJ1-1
ASSSGVAEAF
>-|TRBV5-4|-|TRBJ1-4
ASSDSPDLNEKLF
>-|TRBV19|-|TRBJ2-3
ASSSLGYTDTQY
>-|TRBV7-9|TRBD2|TRBJ2-3
ASSPPLGGTDTQY
>few|TRBV5-1|-|TRBJ2-7
ASSSPSAGHISYEQY
>-|TRBV6-6|-|TRBJ1-5
ASSPTVDQPQH
>-|TRBV27|-|TRBJ1-5
ASSLVGRGNQPQH
>-|TRBV6-5|-|TRBJ2-5
ASSYSFNDRQETQY
>-|TRBV4-1|TRBD2|TRBJ2-4
ASSQEARGVENIQY
>-|TRBV6-1|-|TRBJ2-1
ASSGYNRGAGNEQF
>-|TRBV6-1|-|TRBJ2-5
ASSFSETQY
>-|TRBV28|-|TRBJ2-7
ASSTSRDTLSWY
>-|TRBV28|-|TRBJ2-7
ASSLQGRPYEQY
>-|TRBV11-2|TRBD1|TRBJ1-1
ASSLSTGSITEAF
>once|TRBV7-9|TRBD1|TRBJ2-7
ASSPEDRGAYEQY
>once|TRBV25-1|-|TRBJ2-7
ASSDMGLDDEQY
>once|TRBV6-1|-|TRBJ2-1
ASSETGYNEQF
>-|TRBV10-3|-|TRBJ2-7
AISEPPTSSYEQY
>-|TRBV7-9|TRBD1|TRBJ1-6
ASSFQTGDSPLH
>-|TRBV6-5|-|TRBJ1-2
ASSYTAGDGYT
>-|TRBV11-2|-|TRBJ2-1
ASSLALALNEQF
>-|TRBV28|-|TRBJ2-7
ASSLSAYEQY
>-|TRBV27|-|TRBJ2-7
ASSLSGITYEQY
>-|TRBV5-3|TRBD2|TRBJ2-3
ARSRYSGGIASTDTQY
>-|TRBV7-8|TRBD1|TRBJ2-7
ASSSGDRSYEQY
>-|TRBV7-3|TRBD1|TRBJ2-5
ASSWDRGSETQY
>-|TRBV30|-|TRBJ2-2
AWSPNTGELF
>-|TRBV7-2|-|TRBJ2-5
ASSLIGIRFETQY
>-|TRBV5-6|-|TRBJ1-5
ASSLGISDNQPQH
>-|TRBV27|-|TRBJ2-2
ASRGVLNTGELF
>-|TRBV5-6|-|TRBJ2-5
ASNPQGGVRETQY
>-|TRBV4-1|-|TRBJ1-5
ASSQIEAPQPQH
>once|TRBV4-1|TRBD2|TRBJ2-7
ASSQEGTSGYEQY
>-|TRBV7-3|-|TRBJ2-3
ASSLTSGAGDTQY
>-|TRBV6-6|-|TRBJ1-1
ASRLDRRNTEAF
>-|TRBV7-9|-|TRBJ2-7
ASSPRDGTTYEQY
>-|TRBV7-9|-|TRBJ2-1
ASSLARGLPYNEQF
>-|TRBV15|TRBD1|TRBJ2-3
ATSKGQGTDTQY
>-|TRBV6-1|TRBD1|TRBJ1-2
ASSEGQGTIYGYT
>-|TRBV7-3|-|TRBJ2-1
ASSSQGNEQF
>-|TRBV29-1|TRBD2|TRBJ2-7
SVEVYEAGDGEQY
>few|TRBV21-1|-|TRBJ2-2
ASFMVGGRGNTGELF
>-|TRBV5-1|-|TRBJ2-2
ASAYTGELF
>few|TRBV15|TRBD2|TRBJ2-5
ATARAGEGETQY
>-|TRBV11-2|TRBD1|TRBJ2-5
ASSITGEETQY